Included here is one T cell receptor (beta chain) sequence, with context. This entry comes from a study of T cells expressing NK-cell markers. Germline V CDR1 and CDR2: LGHDT, YNNKEL (reference sequence). CDR3 length: 15 amino acids. TCRdb reprocessed the 5' RACE reads, with one entry per CDR3 protein and no DNA. The sample data list approximately 420,000 distinct CDR3 sequences. J is TRBJ2-2 and V is TRBV3-1; no DNA is available, so the TRBD2 call from TCRdb remains unchecked. Sequenced input: blood T cells: a sorted CD56 or NKG2C T cell subset, CD4+ or CD8+ T cells, or bulk PBMC T cells (not recorded which). This TCR was sampled from a woman in her fifties or sixties in good health. The CDR3 reads CASTQWEGGTGELFF.